This T cell receptor (beta chain) was obtained from a study of T-cell memory formation after mild COVID-19. Study background: In these data, TCR clusters were largely donor specific. Findings and limits, study-wide: From day 15 to 85, contracting clones were balanced between CD4 and CD8, whereas later expanders leaned toward CD4+. Cross-reactive memory apparently joined, as some responding clones appeared in pre-infection memory.

The CDR3 sequence is 16 residues long. Germline values: CDR1 LNHDA, CDR2 SQIVND (reference sequence). The V gene end was trimmed by 4 bases and the J gene end by 4 bases; junction bases not matched to a gene: 10. With respect to this clonotype: Its antigen is not known.

With constant-segment primers, 5'RACE yielded cDNA libraries of TCR alpha and TCR beta that carried sample barcodes and UMIs. One entry per CDR3 protein, called by TCRdb with MiXCR from the 5' RACE reads. The sample records about 440,000 distinct CDR3 sequences, about 20% being singletons. Sequenced sample: PBMCs or a T cell subset sorted from them (not recorded which). The rearrangement uses TRBV19 and TRBJ2-3; TRBD2 agrees at 8 bases. This receptor was obtained from an adult woman who had mild COVID-19 (a few samples of this study predate the infection). Cell type and time point are not known. CDR3 sequence (DNA): TGTGCCAGTAGTAAGAACGGGGGGGCCGGGGCAGATACGCAGTATTTT. Its protein is CASSKNGGAGADTQYF. The full variable domain, its missing parts supplied by reference TRBV19 and TRBJ2-3, is DGGITQSPKYLFRKEGQNVTLSCEQNLNHDAMYWYRQDPGQGLRLIYYSQIVNDFQKGDIAEGYSVSREKKESFPLTVTSAQKNPTAFYLCASSKNGGAGADTQYFGPGTRLTVL.